The TCR beta chain under discussion was sequenced for a study of CD8 T cells in Susac syndrome. This CDR3 is built from 14 residues. The germline CDR1 and CDR2 sequences are DFQATT and SNEGSKA (reference sequence). The germline V and J ends were trimmed by 2 bases and 6 bases, with 13 bases remaining between them. When the RNA was reverse transcribed, random hexamers were used with an input of about 0.5 to 1 ug. TCRdb reprocessed the immunoSEQ multiplex PCR reads with MiXCR, giving one entry per CDR3 protein. The data contain 150,000 to 200,000 distinct CDR3 sequences, 90% to 95% of them singletons. The receptor's source is a human donor with multiple sclerosis. The specimen sequenced was CD4+ T cells from PBMCs. This chain links TRBV20-1 with TRBJ2-2; tentatively, D is TRBD1 (5 bases). The chain's CDR3 is CSARNTGFAGELFF. CDR3 nucleotides: TGCAGTGCTAGAAACACAGGCTTTGCCGGGGAGCTGTTTTTT.